Sequencing of this TCR beta chain was carried out in a study of blood T cell repertoires in COVID-19. Study-wide background: The analysed material was cDNA or gDNA that came from T cells, B-cell-depleted T cells, or PBMCs.

Germline loops: CDR1 MGHRA, CDR2 YSYEKL. The CDR3 length is 15 residues. The V and J ends lost 1 base and 3 bases respectively, with 13 bases between them. Sequencing used immunoSEQ multiplex PCR; TCRdb keeps in-frame clones, though not all of them. The repertoire holds just under 350,000 clones, with approximately 91% as singletons. Sequenced material: peripheral blood. This clonotype was sampled from a woman between 65 and 79 years old with COVID-19, enrolled during active disease. The rearrangement joins TRBV4-1 to TRBJ2-7; the D is unclear. The CDR3 nucleotides are TGCGCCAGCAGCCAAGGGGCAGCTCTACTCTACGAGCAGTACTTC. This sequence encodes CASSQGAALLYEQYF.